The T cell receptor beta chain described here comes from a study of brain T cells in children with intractable seizures. Stated time point: blood from clinic visit 5 months post-surgery; TSC patient then seizure free. Method: immunoSEQ multiplex PCR; TCRdb's copy keeps in-frame clones and lacks some. The sample contains a few hundred thousand clones, over 90% of which appear only once. This CDR3 spans 16 amino acids. The germline V gene encodes CDR1 SGHAT and CDR2 FQDESV (reference sequence). The V end was cut by 1 base, the J end by 6 bases, with 15 bases between. This sample comprised peripheral blood, obtained roughly 5 months after surgery. The chain has TRBV11-1 and TRBJ2-2; perhaps TRBD2 as D (6 bases). This receptor was identified in a boy under three years old with tuberous sclerosis and intractable seizures. The CDR3 coding sequence is TGTGCCAGCAGCTTAGATGCGGGGACGCTCGCCGGGGAGCTGTTTTTT. Protein sequence: CASSLDAGTLAGELFF. Supplemented by reference TRBV11-1 and TRBJ2-2, the full variable domain reads EAEVAQSPRYKITEKSQAVAFWCDPISGHATLYWYRQILGQGPELLVQFQDESVVDDSQLPKDRFSAERLKGVDSTLKIQPAELGDSAMYLCASSLDAGTLAGELFFGEGSRLTVL.